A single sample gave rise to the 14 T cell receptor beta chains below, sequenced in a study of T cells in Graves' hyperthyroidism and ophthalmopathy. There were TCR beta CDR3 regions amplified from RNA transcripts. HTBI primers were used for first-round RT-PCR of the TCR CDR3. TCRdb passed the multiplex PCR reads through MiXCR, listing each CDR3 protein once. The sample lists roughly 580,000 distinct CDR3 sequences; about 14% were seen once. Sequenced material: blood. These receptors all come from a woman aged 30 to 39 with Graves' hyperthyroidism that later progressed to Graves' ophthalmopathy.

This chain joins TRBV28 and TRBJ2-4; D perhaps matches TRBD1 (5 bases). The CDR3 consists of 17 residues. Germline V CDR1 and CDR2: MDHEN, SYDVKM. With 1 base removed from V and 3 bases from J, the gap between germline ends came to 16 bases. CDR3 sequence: CASSLFSETVRKNIQYF. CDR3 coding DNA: TGTGCCAGCAGTTTATTCTCCGAGACAGTCCGCAAAAACATTCAGTACTTC. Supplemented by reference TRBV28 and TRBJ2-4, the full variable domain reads DVKVTQSSRYLVKRTGEKVFLECVQDMDHENMFWYRQDPGLGLRLIYFSYDVKMKEKGDIPEGYSVSREKKERFSLILESASTNQTSMYLCASSLFSETVRKNIQYFGAGTRLSVL.

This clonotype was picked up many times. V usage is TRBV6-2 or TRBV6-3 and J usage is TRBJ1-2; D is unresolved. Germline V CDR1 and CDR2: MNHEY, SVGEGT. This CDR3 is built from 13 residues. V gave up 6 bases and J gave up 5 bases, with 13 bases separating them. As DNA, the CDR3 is TGTGCCAGCAGCGGGCGGACTTTATATGGCTACACCTTC. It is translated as CASSGRTLYGYTF.

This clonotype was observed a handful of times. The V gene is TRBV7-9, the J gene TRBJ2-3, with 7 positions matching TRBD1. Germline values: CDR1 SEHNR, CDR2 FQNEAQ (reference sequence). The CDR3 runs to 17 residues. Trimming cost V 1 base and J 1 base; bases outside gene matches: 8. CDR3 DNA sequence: TGTGCCAGCAGCTTAGGAGCGACAGGGAGTCGCACAGATACGCAGTATTTT. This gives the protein CASSLGATGSRTDTQYF.

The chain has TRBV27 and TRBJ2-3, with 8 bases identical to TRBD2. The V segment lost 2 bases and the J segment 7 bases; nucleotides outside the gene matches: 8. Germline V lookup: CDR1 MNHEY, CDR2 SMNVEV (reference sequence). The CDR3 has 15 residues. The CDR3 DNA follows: TGTGCCAGCAGTTTAGCGGGAGGAAGGGTAAATACGCAGTATTTT. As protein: CASSLAGGRVNTQYF.

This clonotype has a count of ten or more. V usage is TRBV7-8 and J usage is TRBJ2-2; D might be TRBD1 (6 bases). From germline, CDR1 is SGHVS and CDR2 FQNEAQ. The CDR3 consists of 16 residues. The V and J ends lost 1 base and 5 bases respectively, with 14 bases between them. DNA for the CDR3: TGTGCCAGCAGCTTAGTTGGGGGCGTAGTGACCGGGGAGCTGTTTTTT. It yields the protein CASSLVGGVVTGELFF.

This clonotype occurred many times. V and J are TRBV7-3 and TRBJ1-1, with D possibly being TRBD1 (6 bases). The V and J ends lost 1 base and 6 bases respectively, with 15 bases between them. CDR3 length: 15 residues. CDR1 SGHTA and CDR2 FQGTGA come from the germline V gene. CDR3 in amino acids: CASSLSGGVDSEAFF. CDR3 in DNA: TGTGCCAGCAGCTTAAGTGGGGGCGTCGATTCTGAAGCTTTCTTT.

DNA for the CDR3: TGTGCCATCAGTGACCACAGGGGCCCCTACGAGCAGTACTTC. Its protein product is CAISDHRGPYEQYF. This rearrangement joins TRBV10-3 to TRBJ2-7; 7 positions agree with TRBD1. This CDR3 is 14 amino acids long. The V gene's germline CDR1 is ENHRY and CDR2 SYGVKD. Unmatched junction bases numbered 4, after V lost 3 bases and J lost 2 bases.

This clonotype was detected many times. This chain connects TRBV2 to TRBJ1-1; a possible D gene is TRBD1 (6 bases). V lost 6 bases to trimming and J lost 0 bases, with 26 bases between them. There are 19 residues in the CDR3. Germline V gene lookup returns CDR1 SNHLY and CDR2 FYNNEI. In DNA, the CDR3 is TGTGCCAGCAGGGGGGCAGGGTTAATAGGACGTGGGTTGAACACTGAAGCTTTCTTT. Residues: CASRGAGLIGRGLNTEAFF.

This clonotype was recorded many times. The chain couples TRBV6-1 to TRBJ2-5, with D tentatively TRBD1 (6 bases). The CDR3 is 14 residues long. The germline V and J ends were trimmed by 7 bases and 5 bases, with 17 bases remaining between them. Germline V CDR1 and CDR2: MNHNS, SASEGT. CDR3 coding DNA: TGTGCCAGCACCTCACCGGGACAAGGGGAGACCCAGTACTTC. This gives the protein CASTSPGQGETQYF.

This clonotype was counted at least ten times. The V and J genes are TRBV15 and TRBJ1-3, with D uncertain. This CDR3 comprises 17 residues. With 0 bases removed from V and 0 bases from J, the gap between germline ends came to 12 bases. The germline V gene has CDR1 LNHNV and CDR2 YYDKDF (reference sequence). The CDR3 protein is CATSREAYSPSGNTIYF. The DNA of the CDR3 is TGTGCCACCAGCAGAGAGGCCTACTCCCCCTCTGGAAACACCATATATTTT.

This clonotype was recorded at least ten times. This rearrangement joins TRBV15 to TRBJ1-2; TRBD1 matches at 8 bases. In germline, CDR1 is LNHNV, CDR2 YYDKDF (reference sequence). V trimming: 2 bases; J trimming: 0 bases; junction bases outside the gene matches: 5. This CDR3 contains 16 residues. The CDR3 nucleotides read TGTGCCACCAGCAGATCGGGACAGGCAGCTAACTATGGCTACACCTTC. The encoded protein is CATSRSGQAANYGYTF.

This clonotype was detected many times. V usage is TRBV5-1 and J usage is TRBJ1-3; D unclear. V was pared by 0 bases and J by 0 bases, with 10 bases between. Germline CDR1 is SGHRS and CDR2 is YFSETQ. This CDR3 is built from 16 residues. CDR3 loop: CASSLAPGNSGNTIYF. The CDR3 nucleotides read TGCGCCAGCAGCTTGGCCCCGGGGAACTCTGGAAACACCATATATTTT.

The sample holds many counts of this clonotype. CDR3 DNA sequence: TGTGCCACCAGTGATGTGGCTAGTGCCTACGAGCAGTACTTC. Its translation is CATSDVASAYEQYF. The J gene is TRBJ2-7, the V gene TRBV24-1, with unresolved D. Trimming stripped 3 bases from V and 2 bases from J, with 10 bases between. This CDR3 is 14 amino acids long. The germline gives CDR1 KGHDR, CDR2 SFDVKD.

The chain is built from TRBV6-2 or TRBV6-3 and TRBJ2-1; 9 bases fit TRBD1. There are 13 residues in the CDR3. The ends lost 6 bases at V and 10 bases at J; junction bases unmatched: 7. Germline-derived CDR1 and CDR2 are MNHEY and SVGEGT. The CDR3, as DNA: TGTGCCAGCAGCCTCAGAACAGGGGGCGAGCAGTTCTTC. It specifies CASSLRTGGEQFF.